This T cell receptor beta chain was recorded in a study of OX40 agonist ivuxolimab in advanced cancers. Study information: Dose-escalation subjects each had hepatocellular carcinoma, melanoma, renal cell or head and neck cancer. Regarding the study as a whole: Patients who responded partially at 0.1-3.0 mg/kg showed clonal expansion ranking among the lowest. Among T cells, CD8+ cells averaged more expanded clones than CD4+ cells.

A word on this clone: Its cognate antigen is unknown.

The assay was immunoSEQ multiplex PCR, and TCRdb's table has in-frame clones only and misses some. Among 25,000 to 35,000 clones listed, 70% to 85% were seen once. The input for sequencing was CD4+ or CD8+ T cells sorted from blood, taken in a trial of the OX40 agonist ivuxolimab. This TCR was sampled from an adult with an advanced solid tumor such as melanoma, head and neck, liver or kidney cancer.

CDR3 nucleotide sequence: TGTGCCAGCAGCTCGTCCTTAACCCCTCAGTTCTTC. It encodes CASSSSLTPQFF. This chain links TRBV9 with TRBJ2-1; no clear D gene. V dropped 4 bases and J dropped 13 bases, with 15 bases sitting between them. CDR1 and CDR2 (germline): SGDLS, YYNGEE. CDR3 length: 12 residues.